The 24 T cell receptor beta chains in this list originate from one sample, sequenced in a study of intratumoral heterogeneity in liver cancer. TCRdb's copy holds only in-frame clones and misses some; the assay was immunoSEQ multiplex PCR. The sample shows around 5,400 clones, 68% of them seen only once. Sequencing was performed on tumor-adjacent normal tissue, taken before any cancer treatment. All receptors come from a man between 65 and 80 years old with hepatocellular carcinoma.

The chain links TRBV2 to TRBJ1-1; D uncertain. V was clipped by 3 bases and J by 4 bases, with 9 bases between them. There are 13 residues in the CDR3. CDR1 and CDR2 from the germline V gene are SNHLY and FYNNEI. The CDR3 DNA sequence: TGTGCCAGCAGTGACGAGTTGAGCACTGAAGCTTTCTTT. Translated, it gives CASSDELSTEAFF.

This clone appeared a few times. The chain couples TRBV7-2 to TRBJ1-6; no clear D. CDR3 length: 18 residues. The V gene lost 0 bases and the J gene lost 7 bases, with 19 bases spanning the gap. Germline values: CDR1 SGHTA, CDR2 FQGNSA. CDR3 region: CASSLALPGSSGNSPLHF. As DNA, the CDR3 is TGTGCCAGCAGCTTAGCGCTGCCGGGGAGCTCGGGCAATTCACCCCTCCACTTT.

The rearrangement uses TRBV3-1 (or the pseudogene TRBV3-2) and TRBJ1-6; TRBD1 might be the D (6 bases). With 3 bases removed from V and 6 bases from J, the gap between germline ends came to 12 bases. The CDR3 extends over 15 amino acids. From germline, CDR1 is LGHDT and CDR2 YNNKEL (reference sequence). The CDR3 region is CASSQLDSPNSPLHF. Written as DNA, the CDR3 is TGTGCCAGCAGCCAGCTGGACAGCCCTAATTCACCCCTCCACTTT.

A single count supports this clone. The chain carries TRBV13 and TRBJ1-6; perhaps TRBD1 as D (5 bases). CDR1 and CDR2 (germline): PRHDT, FYEKMQ (reference sequence). This CDR3 has 14 amino acids. Trimming pared 5 bases from V and 5 bases from J, leaving 10 bases between. The CDR3 sequence: CASSRDRDNSPLHF. Here the CDR3 DNA reads TGTGCCAGCAGCCGGGACCGAGATAATTCACCCCTCCACTTT.

The chain uses TRBV28 and TRBJ1-3; 8 bases map to TRBD1. Trimming took 6 bases from V and 0 from J; bases not matched to a gene: 4. From germline, CDR1 is MDHEN and CDR2 SYDVKM. The CDR3 consists of 15 residues. The CDR3 DNA sequence: TGTGCCAGCAGGGGACAGGACTTCTCTGGAAACACCATATATTTT. This encodes CASRGQDFSGNTIYF.

This clone was seen a handful of times. The chain joins TRBV15 to TRBJ1-6; weak D call: TRBD1 (5 bases). Trimming removed 6 bases at V and 0 bases at J, with 12 bases between. Germline values: CDR1 LNHNV, CDR2 YYDKDF (reference sequence). The CDR3 length is 16 residues. DNA for the CDR3: TGTGCCACCAGGAGACAGTCTAGCTCCTATAATTCACCCCTCCACTTT. Protein product: CATRRQSSSYNSPLHF.

This chain connects TRBV28 to TRBJ1-3; D is ambiguous. The ends were cut back, 5 bases at V and 0 bases at J, with 14 bases in the middle. CDR3 size: 16 residues. The germline CDR1 and CDR2 sequences are MDHEN and SYDVKM. CDR3 in amino acids: CASSPYFWSSGNTIYF. In DNA, the CDR3 is TGTGCCAGCAGTCCCTATTTTTGGAGCTCTGGAAACACCATATATTTT.

The CDR3 DNA reads as TGTGCCAGCAGCTTTGGGGACAGGGACCTCGTAGGGACCCAGTACTTC. Protein product: CASSFGDRDLVGTQYF. V and J are TRBV5-8 and TRBJ2-5; 9 nucleotides agree with TRBD1. The CDR3 is made up of 16 amino acids. Per the germline V gene, CDR1 is SGHTS and CDR2 is YDEGEE. Trimming cost V 2 bases and J 7 bases; bases outside gene matches: 12. Full variable domain (rest looked up from reference TRBV5-8 and TRBJ2-5): EAGVTQSPTHLIKTRGQQATLRCSPISGHTSVYWYQQALGLGLQFLLWYDEGEERNRGNFPPRFSGRQFPNYSSELNVNALELEDSALYLCASSFGDRDLVGTQYFGPGTRLLVL.

The gene calls are TRBV2 and TRBJ1-5; 9 bases agree with TRBD1. Trimming removed 8 bases from V and 3 bases from J; junction bases left unmatched: 5. This CDR3 contains 14 residues. The germline V gene encodes CDR1 SNHLY and CDR2 FYNNEI. CDR3: CASSGDRDNQPQHF. In DNA, the CDR3 is TGTGCCAGCTCTGGGGACAGGGACAATCAGCCCCAGCATTTT.

V gene TRBV18 combines with J gene TRBJ1-4; the match to TRBD1 covers 7 bases. Germline V gives CDR1 KGHSH, CDR2 LQKENI. J gave up 8 bases and V 0 bases, and 9 bases lay outside the gene matches. The length of the CDR3 is 16 residues. CDR3 loop: CASSPPRVGGEEKLFF. CDR3 nucleotides: TGTGCCAGCTCACCACCGAGGGTAGGGGGCGAAGAAAAACTGTTTTTT.

The CDR3 sequence is CASSLAHDSPLHF. The CDR3 bases are TGTGCCAGCAGCTTAGCCCACGATTCACCCCTCCACTTT. This chain connects TRBV7-9 to TRBJ1-6, with D unclear. Trimming took 0 bases from V and 8 from J, leaving 5 bases between them. Germline V CDR1 and CDR2: SEHNR, FQNEAQ (reference sequence). The CDR3 runs to 13 residues.

The chain has TRBV12-3 or TRBV12-4 and TRBJ2-5; no definite D call. Trimming pared 3 bases from V and 9 bases from J, leaving 11 bases between. The CDR3 sequence is 12 residues long. CDR3 sequence reads: CASSLSRNPQYF. CDR3 nucleotides: TGTGCCAGCAGTTTGTCCCGCAACCCCCAGTACTTC.

The rearrangement links TRBV5-4 to TRBJ2-5; tentatively, D is TRBD2 (6 bases). V lost 5 bases and J lost 4, with 12 bases in between. Germline V gene sequence: CDR1 SGHNT, CDR2 YYREEE (reference sequence). The CDR3 length is 13 residues. The CDR3 loop reads CASRGGSLETQYF. CDR3 DNA: TGTGCCAGCAGGGGGGGTTCATTAGAGACCCAGTACTTC.

By share, this clone ranks as large. Other DNA sequences within the sample encode an identical CDR3. This chain uses TRBV5-1 with TRBJ2-5; perhaps TRBD2 as D (5 bases). The V and J ends lost 1 base and 5 bases respectively, with 6 bases between them. The germline gives CDR1 SGHRS, CDR2 YFSETQ. The CDR3 runs to 12 residues. This CDR3 reads CASSLRGETQYF. Written as DNA, the CDR3 is TGCGCCAGCAGCTTGCGCGGGGAGACCCAGTACTTC.

The chain recombines TRBV6-6 with TRBJ2-7; D not certain. Germline assignment: CDR1 MNHNY and CDR2 SVGAGI (reference sequence). This CDR3 comprises 12 residues. Trimming removed 6 bases at V and 2 bases at J, with 8 bases between. CDR3 sequence: CASSQATYEQYV. CDR3 DNA: TGTGCCAGCAGCCAGGCAACCTACGAGCAGTACGTC.

This chain links TRBV7-3 with TRBJ1-1; D gene uncertain. The length of the CDR3 is 14 residues. V was cut by 5 bases and J by 2 bases, with 12 bases left in between. Germline CDR1 and CDR2: SGHTA and FQGTGA. CDR3 DNA: TGTGCCAGCAGCACAGCCGAACCCAACACTGAAGCTTTCTTT. Its translation is CASSTAEPNTEAFF.

V and J are TRBV27 and TRBJ1-2; possible D gene TRBD1, 6 bases. The V gene lost 5 bases and the J gene lost 6 bases, with 19 bases spanning the gap. Per germline, CDR1 MNHEY and CDR2 SMNVEV (reference sequence). CDR3 length: 15 amino acids. As DNA, the CDR3 is TGTGCCAGCAGTACCGACAGGAGGAGGGTAGATGGCTACACCTTC. Translated: CASSTDRRRVDGYTF.

By frequency in the sample, this clone is large. The CDR3 coding sequence is TGTGCCATCAGACTGGACAGCTTCTATGGCTACACCTTC. Protein product: CAIRLDSFYGYTF. This chain links TRBV10-3 with TRBJ1-2; TRBD1 is a possible D gene (6 bases). The length of the CDR3 is 13 residues. Trimming removed 6 bases at V and 4 bases at J, with 12 bases between. In germline, CDR1 is ENHRY, CDR2 SYGVKD.

The rearrangement links TRBV2 to TRBJ2-5; no reliable D call. V was cut by 8 bases and J by 2 bases, with 6 bases left in between. Germline V gene sequence: CDR1 SNHLY, CDR2 FYNNEI. There are 11 residues in the CDR3. The CDR3 loop is CASVLQETQYF. CDR3 nucleotides: TGTGCCAGCGTACTGCAAGAGACCCAGTACTTC.

V is TRBV6-1 and J is TRBJ2-1, with 10 bases that match TRBD1. The CDR3 runs to 15 residues. The germline V gene encodes CDR1 MNHNS and CDR2 SASEGT. V dropped 3 bases and J dropped 5; count of bases not matched to a gene: 4. The CDR3 spells CASSDPGTGDNEQFF. CDR3 DNA sequence: TGTGCCAGCAGTGATCCCGGGACAGGGGACAATGAGCAGTTCTTC.

The chain combines TRBV7-6 with TRBJ1-3; D remains unclear. Germline V CDR1 and CDR2: SGHVS, FNYEAQ. This CDR3 contains 17 residues. Trimming cost V 1 base and J 4 bases, with 17 bases left between them. In nucleotides, the CDR3 is TGTGCCAGCAGCTTAGAGGTTCCAGGCCTTGCGGGAAACACCATATATTTT. Translated, it gives CASSLEVPGLAGNTIYF. Looking up the rest from reference TRBV7-6 and TRBJ1-3 gives the full variable domain: GAGVSQSPRYKVTKRGQDVALRCDPISGHVSLYWYRQALGQGPEFLTYFNYEAQQDKSGLPNDRFSAERPEGSISTLTIQRTEQRDSAMYRCASSLEVPGLAGNTIYFGEGSWLTVV.

This clone was seen a single time. This chain uses TRBV15 with TRBJ1-1, with 7 nucleotides matching TRBD1. Losses at the gene ends were 1 base for V and 0 bases for J; bases not matched to a gene: 5. The germline V gene has CDR1 LNHNV and CDR2 YYDKDF (reference sequence). The CDR3 spans 16 residues. CDR3 protein: CATSRGNRGLNTEAFF. Written as DNA, the CDR3 is TGTGCCACCAGCAGAGGAAACAGGGGATTGAACACTGAAGCTTTCTTT.

V is TRBV5-4 and J is TRBJ2-3; TRBD2 aligns across 9 bases. V was pared by 3 bases and J by 0 bases, with 11 bases of the junction left unmatched. The germline gives CDR1 SGHNT, CDR2 YYREEE (reference sequence). The CDR3 has 18 residues. CDR3 protein: CASSSHLGGGASTDTQYF. The CDR3 nucleotides are TGTGCCAGCAGCTCCCATCTGGGCGGGGGGGCCAGCACAGATACGCAGTATTTT.

This chain uses TRBV28 with TRBJ1-3; 7 bases are shared with TRBD1. J lost 3 bases, V lost 3 bases, and 5 bases had no gene match. The CDR3 is 15 amino acids. CDR1 is MDHEN and CDR2 is SYDVKM in the germline V gene. DNA for the CDR3: TGTGCCAGCAGTTTTACAGGGGCAGGTGGAAACACCATATATTTT. Encoded protein: CASSFTGAGGNTIYF.